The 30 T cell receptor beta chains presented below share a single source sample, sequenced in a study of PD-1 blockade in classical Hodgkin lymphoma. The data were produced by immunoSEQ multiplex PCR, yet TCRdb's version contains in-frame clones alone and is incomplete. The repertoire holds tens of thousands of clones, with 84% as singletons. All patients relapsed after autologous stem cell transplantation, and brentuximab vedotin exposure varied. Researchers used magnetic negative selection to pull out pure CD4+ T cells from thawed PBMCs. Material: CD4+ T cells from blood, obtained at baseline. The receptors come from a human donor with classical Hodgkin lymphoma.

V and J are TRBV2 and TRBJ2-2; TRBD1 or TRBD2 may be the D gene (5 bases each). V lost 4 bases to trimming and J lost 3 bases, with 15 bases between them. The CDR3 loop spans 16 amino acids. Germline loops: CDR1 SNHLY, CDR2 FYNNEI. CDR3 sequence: CASSVRGSGDTGELFF. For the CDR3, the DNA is TGTGCCAGCAGTGTACGGGGCTCGGGTGACACCGGGGAGCTGTTTTTT.

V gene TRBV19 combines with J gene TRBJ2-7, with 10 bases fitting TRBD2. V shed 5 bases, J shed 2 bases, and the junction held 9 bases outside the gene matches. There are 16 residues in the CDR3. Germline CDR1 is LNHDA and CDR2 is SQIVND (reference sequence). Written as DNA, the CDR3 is TGTGCCAGTAGTTCGGTAGCGGGGGGCCCAACCTACGAGCAGTACTTC. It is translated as CASSSVAGGPTYEQYF.

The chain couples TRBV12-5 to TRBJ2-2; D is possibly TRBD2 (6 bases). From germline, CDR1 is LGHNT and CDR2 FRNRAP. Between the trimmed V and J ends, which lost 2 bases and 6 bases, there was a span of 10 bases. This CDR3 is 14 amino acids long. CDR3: CASGLSIAAGELFF. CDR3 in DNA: TGTGCTAGTGGTTTGTCAATAGCGGCCGGGGAGCTGTTTTTT.

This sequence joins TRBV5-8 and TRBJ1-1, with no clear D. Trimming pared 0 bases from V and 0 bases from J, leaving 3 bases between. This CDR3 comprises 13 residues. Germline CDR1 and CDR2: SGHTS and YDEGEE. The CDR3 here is CASSLEMNTEAFF. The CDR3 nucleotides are TGTGCCAGCAGCTTGGAAATGAACACTGAAGCTTTCTTT.

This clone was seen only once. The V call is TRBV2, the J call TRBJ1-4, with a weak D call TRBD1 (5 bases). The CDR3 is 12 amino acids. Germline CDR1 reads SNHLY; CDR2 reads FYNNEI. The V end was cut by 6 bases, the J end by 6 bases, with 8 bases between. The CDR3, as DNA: TGTGCCAGCAGGGGGGACGATGAAAAACTGTTTTTT. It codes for CASRGDDEKLFF. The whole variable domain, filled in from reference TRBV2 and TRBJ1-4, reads EPEVTQTPSHQVTQMGQEVILRCVPISNHLYFYWYRQILGQKVEFLVSFYNNEISEKSEIFDDQFSVERPDGSNFTLKIRSTKLEDSAMYFCASRGDDEKLFFGSGTQLSVL.

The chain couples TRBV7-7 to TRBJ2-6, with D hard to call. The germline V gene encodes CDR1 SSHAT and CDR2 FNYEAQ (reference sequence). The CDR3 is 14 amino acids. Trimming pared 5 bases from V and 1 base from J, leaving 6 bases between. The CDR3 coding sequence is TGTGCCAGCAGCGCCAATTCTGGGGCCAACGTCCTGACTTTC. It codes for CASSANSGANVLTF.

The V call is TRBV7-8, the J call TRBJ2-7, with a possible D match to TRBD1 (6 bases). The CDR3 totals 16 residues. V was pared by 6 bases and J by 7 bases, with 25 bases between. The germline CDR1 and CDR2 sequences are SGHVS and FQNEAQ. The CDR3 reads CASSLLLGTSSGEQYF. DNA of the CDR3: TGTGCCAGCAGTTTACTCCTCGGGACATCGTCGGGGGAGCAGTACTTC.

The CDR3 here is CASSVRLQETQYF. CDR3 nucleotide sequence: TGTGCCAGCAGTGTACGACTACAAGAGACCCAGTACTTC. This rearrangement joins TRBV6-1 to TRBJ2-5, with D tentatively TRBD2 (5 bases). The CDR3 covers 13 residues. Trimming shortened V by 4 bases and J by 2 bases, and 8 bases separated the two germline ends. Germline V gene lookup returns CDR1 MNHNS and CDR2 SASEGT.

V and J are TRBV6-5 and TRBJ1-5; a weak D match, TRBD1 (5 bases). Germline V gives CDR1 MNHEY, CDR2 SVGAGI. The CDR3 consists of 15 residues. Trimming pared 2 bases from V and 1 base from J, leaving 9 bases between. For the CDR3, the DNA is TGTGCCAGCAGTTACCGGGGGGGAAGCAATCAGCCCCAGCATTTT. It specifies CASSYRGGSNQPQHF.

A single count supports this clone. The CDR3 spells CASSPGDGEKLFF. CDR3 nucleotide sequence: TGTGCCAGCTCACCAGGGGACGGTGAAAAACTGTTTTTT. The chain combines TRBV18 with TRBJ1-4, with D possibly TRBD1 on 5 matching bases. Germline CDR1 is KGHSH and CDR2 is LQKENI. The V end lost 2 bases, the J end lost 7 bases, and 8 bases lay between the germline ends. The CDR3 is 13 residues long.

CDR3 nucleotide sequence: TGTGCCAGCAGCTTAGTCGGAACCGGGACAGGGATGAATGAGCAGTTCTTC. This translates into CASSLVGTGTGMNEQFF. The chain couples TRBV7-2 to TRBJ2-1; TRBD1 agrees at 9 bases. Germline V lookup: CDR1 SGHTA, CDR2 FQGNSA. Losses at the gene ends were 1 base for V and 7 bases for J; bases not matched to a gene: 11. The CDR3 length is 17 residues.

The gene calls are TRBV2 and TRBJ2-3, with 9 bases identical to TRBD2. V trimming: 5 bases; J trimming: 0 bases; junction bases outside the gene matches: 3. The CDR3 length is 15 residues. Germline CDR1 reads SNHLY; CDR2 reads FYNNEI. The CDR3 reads CASSLSGGSTDTQYF. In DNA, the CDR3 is TGTGCCAGCAGTCTTAGCGGGGGCAGCACAGATACGCAGTATTTT.

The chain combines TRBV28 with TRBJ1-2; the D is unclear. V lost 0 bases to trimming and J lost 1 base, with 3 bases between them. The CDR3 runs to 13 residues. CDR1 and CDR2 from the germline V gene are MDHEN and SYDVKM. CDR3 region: CASSLWNNYGYTF. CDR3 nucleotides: TGTGCCAGCAGTTTATGGAATAACTATGGCTACACCTTC.

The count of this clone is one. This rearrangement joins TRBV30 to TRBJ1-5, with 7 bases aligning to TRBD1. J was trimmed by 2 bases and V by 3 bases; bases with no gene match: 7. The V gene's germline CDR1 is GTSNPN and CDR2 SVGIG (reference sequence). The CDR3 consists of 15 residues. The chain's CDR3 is CAWSLPDRGNQPQHF. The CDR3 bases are TGTGCCTGGAGCCTCCCCGACAGGGGCAATCAGCCCCAGCATTTT.

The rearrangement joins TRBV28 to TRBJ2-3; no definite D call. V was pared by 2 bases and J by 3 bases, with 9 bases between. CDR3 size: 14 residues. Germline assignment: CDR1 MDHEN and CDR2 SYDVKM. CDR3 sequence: CASSLKGETDTQYF. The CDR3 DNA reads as TGTGCCAGCAGTTTAAAGGGTGAAACAGATACGCAGTATTTT.

The CDR3 nucleotides read TGTGCCAGCAGCCGGGGACAGGTAGTAGAGACCCAGTACTTC. Translating gives CASSRGQVVETQYF. The chain uses TRBV28 and TRBJ2-5; 8 positions agree with TRBD1. Germline CDR1 MDHEN, CDR2 SYDVKM. This CDR3 has 14 amino acids. J gave up 4 bases and V 6 bases, and 7 bases lay outside the gene matches.

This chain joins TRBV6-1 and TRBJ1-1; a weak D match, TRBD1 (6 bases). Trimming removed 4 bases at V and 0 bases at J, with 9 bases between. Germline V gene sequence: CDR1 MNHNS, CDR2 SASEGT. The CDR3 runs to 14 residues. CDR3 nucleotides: TGTGCCAGCAGTGTAAGGGGGGTGAACACTGAAGCTTTCTTT. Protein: CASSVRGVNTEAFF.

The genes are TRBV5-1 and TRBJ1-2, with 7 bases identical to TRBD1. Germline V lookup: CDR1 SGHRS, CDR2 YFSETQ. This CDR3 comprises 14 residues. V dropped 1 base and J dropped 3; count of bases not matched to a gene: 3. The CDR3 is CASSLQGDDYGYTF. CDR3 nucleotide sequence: TGCGCCAGCAGCTTGCAGGGGGATGACTATGGCTACACCTTC. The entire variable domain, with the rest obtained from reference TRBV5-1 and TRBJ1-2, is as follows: KAGVTQTPRYLIKTRGQQVTLSCSPISGHRSVSWYQQTPGQGLQFLFEYFSETQRNKGNFPGRFSGRQFSNSRSEMNVSTLELGDSALYLCASSLQGDDYGYTFGSGTRLTVV.

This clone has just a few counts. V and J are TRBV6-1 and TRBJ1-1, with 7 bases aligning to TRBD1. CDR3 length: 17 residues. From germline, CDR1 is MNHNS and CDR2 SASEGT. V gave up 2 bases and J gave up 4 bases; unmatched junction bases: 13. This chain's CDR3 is CASSERDGGRGGTEAFF. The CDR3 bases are TGTGCCAGCAGTGAAAGAGACGGGGGCAGGGGGGGCACTGAAGCTTTCTTT.

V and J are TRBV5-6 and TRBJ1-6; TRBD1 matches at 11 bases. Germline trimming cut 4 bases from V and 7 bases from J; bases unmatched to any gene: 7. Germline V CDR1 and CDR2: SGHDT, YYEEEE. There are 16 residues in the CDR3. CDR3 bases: TGTGCCAGCAGCACCGGACAGGGGGCAATAAATTCACCCCTCCACTTT. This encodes CASSTGQGAINSPLHF. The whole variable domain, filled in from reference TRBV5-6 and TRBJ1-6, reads DAGVTQSPTHLIKTRGQQVTLRCSPKSGHDTVSWYQQALGQGPQFIFQYYEEEERQRGNFPDRFSGHQFPNYSSELNVNALLLGDSALYLCASSTGQGAINSPLHFGNGTRLTVT.

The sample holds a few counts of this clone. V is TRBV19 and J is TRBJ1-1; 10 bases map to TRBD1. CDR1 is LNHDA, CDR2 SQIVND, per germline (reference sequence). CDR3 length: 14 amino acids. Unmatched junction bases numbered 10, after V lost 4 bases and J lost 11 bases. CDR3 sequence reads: CASSTGTGANYAFF. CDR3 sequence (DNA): TGTGCCAGTAGTACCGGGACAGGGGCTAATTACGCTTTCTTT.

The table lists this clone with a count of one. The CDR3 here is CASSLGQVNTEAFF. As DNA, the CDR3 is TGTGCCAGCTCCCTGGGACAGGTGAACACTGAAGCTTTCTTT. The rearrangement links TRBV18 to TRBJ1-1; 8 bases are a match to TRBD1. Germline CDR1 KGHSH, CDR2 LQKENI. The CDR3 is 14 amino acids. Trimming removed 6 bases from V and 0 bases from J; junction bases left unmatched: 3.

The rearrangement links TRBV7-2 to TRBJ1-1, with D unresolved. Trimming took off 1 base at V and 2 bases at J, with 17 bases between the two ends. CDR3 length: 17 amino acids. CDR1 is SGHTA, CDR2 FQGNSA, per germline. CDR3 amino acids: CASSLGFRMNYNTEAFF. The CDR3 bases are TGTGCCAGCAGCTTAGGGTTCCGGATGAACTATAACACTGAAGCTTTCTTT.

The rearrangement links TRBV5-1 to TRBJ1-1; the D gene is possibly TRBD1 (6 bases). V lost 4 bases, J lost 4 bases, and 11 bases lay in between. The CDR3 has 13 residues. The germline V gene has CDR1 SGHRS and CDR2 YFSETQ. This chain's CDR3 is CASSAGQLTEAFF. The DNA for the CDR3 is TGCGCCAGCAGCGCGGGACAACTCACTGAAGCTTTCTTT.

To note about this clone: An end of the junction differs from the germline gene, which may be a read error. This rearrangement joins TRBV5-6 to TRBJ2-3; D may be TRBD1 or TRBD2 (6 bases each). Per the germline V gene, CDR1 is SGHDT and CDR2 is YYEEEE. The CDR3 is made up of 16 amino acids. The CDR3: CAGSWDQGPGADTQYF. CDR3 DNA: TGTGCCGGCAGCTGGGACCAGGGGCCGGGGGCAGATACGCAGTATTTT. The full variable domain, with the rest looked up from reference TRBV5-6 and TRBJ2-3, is DAGVTQSPTHLIKTRGQQVTLRCSPKSGHDTVSWYQQALGQGPQFIFQYYEEEERQRGNFPDRFSGHQFPNYSSELNVNALLLGDSALYLCAGSWDQGPGADTQYFGPGTRLTVL.

Here the CDR3 reads CASSFTANQPQHF. In nucleotides, the CDR3 is TGTGCCAGCAGTTTCACCGCCAATCAGCCCCAGCATTTT. The V and J genes are TRBV2 and TRBJ1-5; D gene uncertain. V was trimmed by 5 bases and J by 3 bases, leaving 8 bases between them. Looked up from germline, CDR1 is SNHLY and CDR2 is FYNNEI. CDR3 length: 13 amino acids. Together with reference TRBV2 and TRBJ1-5, the CDR3 gives the full variable domain: EPEVTQTPSHQVTQMGQEVILRCVPISNHLYFYWYRQILGQKVEFLVSFYNNEISEKSEIFDDQFSVERPDGSNFTLKIRSTKLEDSAMYFCASSFTANQPQHFGDGTRLSIL.

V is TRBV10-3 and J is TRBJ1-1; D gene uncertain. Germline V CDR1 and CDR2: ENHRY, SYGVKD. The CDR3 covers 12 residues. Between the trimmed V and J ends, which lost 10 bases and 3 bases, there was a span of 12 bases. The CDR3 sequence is CATNTGDTEAFF. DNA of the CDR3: TGTGCCACGAATACTGGGGACACTGAAGCTTTCTTT.

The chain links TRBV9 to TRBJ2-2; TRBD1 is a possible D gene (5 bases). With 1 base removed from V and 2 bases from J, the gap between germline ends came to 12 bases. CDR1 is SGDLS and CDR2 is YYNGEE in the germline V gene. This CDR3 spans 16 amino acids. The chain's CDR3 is CASSVSGQGNTGELFF. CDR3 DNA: TGTGCCAGCAGCGTATCTGGGCAGGGTAACACCGGGGAGCTGTTTTTT. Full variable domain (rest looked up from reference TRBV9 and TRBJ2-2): DSGVTQTPKHLITATGQRVTLRCSPRSGDLSVYWYQQSLDQGLQFLIQYYNGEERAKGNILERFSAQQFPDLHSELNLSSLELGDSALYFCASSVSGQGNTGELFFGEGSRLTVL.

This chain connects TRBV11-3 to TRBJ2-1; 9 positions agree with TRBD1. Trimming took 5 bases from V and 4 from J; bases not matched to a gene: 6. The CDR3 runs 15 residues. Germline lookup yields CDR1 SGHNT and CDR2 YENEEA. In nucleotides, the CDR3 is TGTGCCAGCAGCACTAGACAGGGGGTGTACAATGAGCAGTTCTTC. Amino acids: CASSTRQGVYNEQFF.

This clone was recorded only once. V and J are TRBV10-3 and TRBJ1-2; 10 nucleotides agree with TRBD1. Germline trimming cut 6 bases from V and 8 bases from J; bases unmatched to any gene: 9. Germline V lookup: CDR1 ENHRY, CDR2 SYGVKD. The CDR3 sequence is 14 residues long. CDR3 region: CAIRGPGQGNGYTF. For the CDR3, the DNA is TGTGCCATCAGGGGCCCGGGACAGGGGAACGGCTACACCTTC.